These T cell receptor beta chains were read from a single sample in a study of cytomegalovirus exposure and HLA in healthy donors. Profiling relied on immunoSEQ multiplex PCR, and the TCRdb table lists in-frame clones only, not all of them. This table holds 110,000 or so clones, 75% to 90% found once. Sequenced material: PBMCs. The receptors here all came from a young man in good health and CMV-seropositive. CDR3s include the opening cysteine and the closing phenylalanine or tryptophan. The D gene is left open where the match is weak. Expanded clones get a size class; other rows say once, few or many, or leave the size out.

j_call clone_size d_call v_call cdr3_aa cdr3_nt
TRBJ2-7 - TRBD2 TRBV7-9 CASSLARGEYEQYF TGTGCCAGCAGCTTAGCGCGGGGGGAATACGAGCAGTACTTC
TRBJ2-1 - - TRBV27 CASGRGGRDNEQFF TGTGCCAGCGGAAGGGGTGGAAGGGACAATGAGCAGTTCTTC
TRBJ2-7 - - TRBV4-3 CASSQLLQGYYEQYF TGCGCCAGCAGCCAACTTCTACAGGGATACTACGAGCAGTACTTC
TRBJ2-5 - TRBD2 TRBV27 CASSQGQRLAGGWETQYF TGTGCCAGCAGCCAAGGCCAGCGACTAGCGGGGGGTTGGGAGACCCAGTACTTC
TRBJ1-3 - TRBD1 TRBV7-2 CASSPSRTGRGNTIYF TGTGCCAGCAGCCCATCCCGGACAGGTAGAGGAAACACCATATATTTT
TRBJ1-2 - TRBD1 TRBV28 CASSLQDRTYGYTF TGTGCCAGCAGTTTACAGGACAGGACCTATGGCTACACCTTC
TRBJ2-2 - TRBD2 TRBV5-5 CASSLEGLADNTGELFF TGTGCCAGCAGCTTGGAGGGACTAGCGGACAACACCGGGGAGCTGTTTTTT
TRBJ2-1 - - TRBV4-3 CASSQEARRGGGNNEQFF TGCGCCAGCAGCCAAGAGGCCCGCCGGGGCGGGGGCAACAATGAGCAGTTCTTC
TRBJ2-1 - TRBD2 TRBV9 CASSVFGGSYNEQFF TGTGCCAGCAGCGTTTTCGGCGGGAGTTACAATGAGCAGTTCTTC
TRBJ1-2 - - TRBV18 CASSPTPEGNYGYTF TGTGCCAGCTCCCCGACCCCGGAGGGGAACTATGGCTACACCTTC
TRBJ2-5 once - TRBV11-2 CASSYSGWAVQETQYF TGTGCCAGCAGCTACTCCGGATGGGCCGTTCAAGAGACCCAGTACTTC
TRBJ1-2 - - TRBV5-1 CASSLGSGENYGYTF TGCGCCAGCAGCTTGGGATCAGGGGAGAACTATGGCTACACCTTC
TRBJ2-6 - - TRBV27 CASSLSFSGANVLTF TGTGCCAGCAGCCTAAGCTTCTCTGGGGCCAACGTCCTGACTTTC
TRBJ1-5 - - TRBV4-2 CASSQVVDSSNQPQHF TGTGCCAGCAGCCAAGTGGTAGACAGTAGCAATCAGCCCCAGCATTTT
TRBJ1-3 - - TRBV19 CASTQLGSGNTIYF TGTGCCAGTACGCAACTCGGCTCTGGAAACACCATATATTTT